This is a list of T cell receptor beta chains from one sample in a study of blood T cell repertoires in COVID-19. Measured with immunoSEQ multiplex PCR; TCRdb has only the in-frame clones, and not every one. The sample has under 300,000 clones; 75% to 90% are singletons. What was sequenced was peripheral blood. These receptors came from a woman aged 55-69 years with active or convalescent COVID-19. Each CDR3 is given with its conserved first and last residue. D genes are given only for firm matches. Clone sizes are given selectively: once, few, many, or a class where the clone is expanded.

J: TRBJ2-3; V: TRBV10-1; size: .; D: TRBD2; DNA: TGCGCCAGCTCAACTAGCGGGGGCCTAAGAACGCAGTATTTT; CDR3: CASSTSGGLRTQYF
J: TRBJ1-6; V: TRBV6-5; size: few; D: .; DNA: TGTGCCAGCAGTTACTCCCGCGATGGAGGCCCACCCCTCCACTTT; CDR3: CASSYSRDGGPPLHF
J: TRBJ1-5; V: TRBV6-4; size: .; D: TRBD1; DNA: TGTGCCAGCAGTGAACAGGGGGGTCAGCCCCAGCATTTT; CDR3: CASSEQGGQPQHF
J: TRBJ1-1; V: TRBV10-3; size: .; D: TRBD1; DNA: TGTGCCATCAGCAGAACAGGGGGAGGTACTGAAGCTTTCTTT; CDR3: CAISRTGGGTEAFF
J: TRBJ1-1; V: TRBV28; size: .; D: .; DNA: TGTGCCAGCAGTTTAGGGCGGGGCCCTGAAGCTTTCTTT; CDR3: CASSLGRGPEAFF
J: TRBJ2-3; V: TRBV11-3; size: few; D: .; DNA: TGTGCCAGCAGACTTACAGCCGGGGCAGATACGCAGTATTTT; CDR3: CASRLTAGADTQYF
J: TRBJ2-7; V: TRBV25-1; size: .; D: .; DNA: TGTGCCAGCAGTGACGTACTAGCCACTGACGAGCAGTACTTC; CDR3: CASSDVLATDEQYF
J: TRBJ1-3; V: TRBV6-5; size: once; D: .; DNA: TGTGCCAGCCGGGAGGGCTCTGGAAACACCATATATTTT; CDR3: CASREGSGNTIYF
J: TRBJ2-5; V: TRBV27; size: .; D: TRBD1; DNA: TGTGCCAGCAGTCGACAGGGTATGGGAGAGACCCAGTACTTC; CDR3: CASSRQGMGETQYF
J: TRBJ1-2; V: TRBV7-6; size: .; D: .; DNA: TGTGCCAGCAGCTCGATAAAGGGGAACTATGGCTACACCTTC; CDR3: CASSSIKGNYGYTF
J: TRBJ2-2; V: TRBV27; size: .; D: TRBD1; DNA: TGTGCCAGCAGCCGGGACAGGGCGGTCGGGGAGCTGTTTTTT; CDR3: CASSRDRAVGELFF
J: TRBJ2-7; V: TRBV7-9; size: .; D: .; DNA: TGTGCCAGCAGCGGGGGGACTTACGAGCAGTACTTC; CDR3: CASSGGTYEQYF
J: TRBJ1-2; V: TRBV5-6; size: .; D: TRBD1; DNA: TGTGCCAGCAGCCGGAAGCGGGGACAGGTGGCTTATGGCTACACCTTC; CDR3: CASSRKRGQVAYGYTF
J: TRBJ1-1; V: TRBV9; size: .; D: .; DNA: TGTGCCAGCAGCGTCGATGGGGAGGGGAGGAACACTGAAGCTTTCTTT; CDR3: CASSVDGEGRNTEAFF
J: TRBJ1-6; V: TRBV3-1/TRBV3-2; size: once; D: TRBD1; DNA: TGTGCCAGCAGCTTCGGACAGGTTAGCTCACCCCTCCACTTT; CDR3: CASSFGQVSSPLHF
J: TRBJ1-3; V: TRBV6-5; size: .; D: .; DNA: TGTGCCAGCAGTCCATCCGACAGGTCTGGAAACACCATATATTTT; CDR3: CASSPSDRSGNTIYF
J: TRBJ2-7; V: TRBV3-1/TRBV3-2; size: .; D: .; DNA: TGTGCCAGCAGCTATCAGGGATACGAGCAGTACTTC; CDR3: CASSYQGYEQYF
J: TRBJ2-3; V: TRBV27; size: .; D: .; DNA: TGTGCCAGCAGTCAACTGGTGGTTGCAGATACGCAGTATTTT; CDR3: CASSQLVVADTQYF
J: TRBJ1-5; V: TRBV30; size: .; D: .; DNA: TGTGCCTGGAGTACCGGGGGATTTGGCAATCAGCCCCAGCATTTT; CDR3: CAWSTGGFGNQPQHF
J: TRBJ1-5; V: TRBV5-5; size: .; D: TRBD1; DNA: TGTGCCAGCAGCAGGGACAGAGCAAATAGCAATCAGCCCCAGCATTTT; CDR3: CASSRDRANSNQPQHF
J: TRBJ2-2; V: TRBV11-2; size: .; D: TRBD1; DNA: TGTGCCAGCAGCATCCGACAGGGAACGAACACCGGGGAGCTGTTTTTT; CDR3: CASSIRQGTNTGELFF
J: TRBJ1-1; V: TRBV30; size: .; D: TRBD1; DNA: TGTGCCTGGAGTGACCTGGGACAGGCGTCGTCCGAAGCTTTCTTT; CDR3: CAWSDLGQASSEAFF
J: TRBJ2-7; V: TRBV27; size: few; D: TRBD2; DNA: TGTGCCAGCAGTTTTCGACTAGCGGGGCCGACGGGCGAGCAGTACTTC; CDR3: CASSFRLAGPTGEQYF
J: TRBJ1-2; V: TRBV5-4; size: .; D: .; DNA: TGTGCCAGCAGCTTGACAGGATATAATGGCTACACCTTC; CDR3: CASSLTGYNGYTF
J: TRBJ2-3; V: TRBV5-4; size: .; D: .; DNA: TGTGCCAGCAGCTCTCGGGGGGCCGGGGCTACGCAGTATTTT; CDR3: CASSSRGAGATQYF
J: TRBJ1-4; V: TRBV5-8; size: .; D: TRBD1; DNA: TGTGCCAGCAGCTTGGGGGCAGGGGGAGTCGGAAAACTGTTTTTT; CDR3: CASSLGAGGVGKLFF
J: TRBJ2-5; V: TRBV12-5; size: .; D: TRBD2; DNA: TGTGCTAGTGTTCAAGGGGAGGGGACCCAGTACTTC; CDR3: CASVQGEGTQYF
J: TRBJ1-5; V: TRBV7-6; size: .; D: .; DNA: TGTGCCAGCAGCTTAGATGAGGGGGGGCTATGGGCCAATCAGCCCCAGCATTTT; CDR3: CASSLDEGGLWANQPQHF
J: TRBJ1-1; V: TRBV5-1; size: .; D: .; DNA: TGCGCCAGCAACCAACAGGTGGGGACTGAAGCTTTCTTT; CDR3: CASNQQVGTEAFF
J: TRBJ1-1; V: TRBV20-1; size: .; D: TRBD1; DNA: TGCAGTGTCAGGGGGAAAACTGAAGCTTTCTTT; CDR3: CSVRGKTEAFF
J: TRBJ1-5; V: TRBV7-9; size: once; D: TRBD1; DNA: TGTGCCAGCAGCTTAGCGCTAGGACAGGGTGATCAGCCCCAGCATTTT; CDR3: CASSLALGQGDQPQHF
J: TRBJ2-1; V: TRBV2; size: few; D: TRBD1; DNA: TGTGCCAGCAAAAACGGACAGGTCTACAATGAGCAGTTCTTC; CDR3: CASKNGQVYNEQFF
J: TRBJ2-5; V: TRBV3-1/TRBV3-2; size: .; D: TRBD1; DNA: TGTGCCAGCACGCAGGGGGCCCAAGAGACCCAGTACTTC; CDR3: CASTQGAQETQYF